Shown below are 16 T cell receptor beta chains from a single sample sequenced in a study of blood T cell repertoires in COVID-19. Libraries were prepared by immunoSEQ multiplex PCR; TCRdb keeps only in-frame clonotypes and omits some of them. The sample holds more than 300,000 clones, 88% seen once. Source material: PBMCs or T cells enriched from blood (not recorded which). Receptors originate from a woman aged 18-29 years who had recovered from COVID-19.

The chain links TRBV6-9 to TRBJ1-2; D remains ambiguous. The V gene lost 2 bases and the J gene lost 8 bases, with 9 bases spanning the gap. CDR3 length: 12 residues. Germline V gene sequence: CDR1 MNHGY, CDR2 SVAAGI. CDR3 loop: CASSYKGGGYTF. In nucleotides, the CDR3 is TGTGCCAGCAGTTATAAAGGCGGCGGCTACACCTTC.

The chain combines TRBV19 with TRBJ1-3, with no clear D. Per the germline V gene, CDR1 is LNHDA and CDR2 is SQIVND (reference sequence). The CDR3 consists of 18 residues. Trimming removed 1 base at V and 4 bases at J, with 20 bases between. CDR3 nucleotides: TGTGCCAGTAGTATAGCCTTCCTTTCGTCCGGGAACGGAAACACCATATATTTT. The encoded protein is CASSIAFLSSGNGNTIYF.

The rearrangement joins TRBV7-2 to TRBJ1-1, with unresolved D. Germline assignment: CDR1 SGHTA and CDR2 FQGNSA. Trimming pared 1 base from V and 1 base from J, leaving 13 bases between. The CDR3 has 16 residues. CDR3 nucleotides: TGTGCCAGCAGCTTAGGCACAGTTTTATCGAACACTGAAGCTTTCTTT. It is translated as CASSLGTVLSNTEAFF.

The chain recombines TRBV27 with TRBJ1-5; D may be TRBD1 (5 bases). Germline assignment: CDR1 MNHEY and CDR2 SMNVEV (reference sequence). The V end was cut by 3 bases, the J end by 7 bases, with 10 bases between. This CDR3 is 13 amino acids long. As DNA, the CDR3 is TGTGCCAGCAGTTTTGGGGCAGAGCAGCCCCAGCATTTT. Amino acid sequence: CASSFGAEQPQHF.

The CDR3 nucleotides read TGTGCCAGCAGTCATTACCCCATTCAGGACTACACTGAAGCTTTCTTT. Translated: CASSHYPIQDYTEAFF. The rearrangement uses TRBV6-2 or TRBV6-3 and TRBJ1-1; D is undetermined. V lost 5 bases, J lost 3 bases, and 19 bases lay in between. Germline-derived CDR1 and CDR2 are MNHEY and SVGEGT. CDR3 length equals 16 residues.

The chain carries TRBV18 and TRBJ2-2; 7 bases line up with TRBD1. The germline V gene encodes CDR1 KGHSH and CDR2 LQKENI. The CDR3 spans 15 residues. V was clipped by 6 bases and J by 6 bases; unmatched bases: 10. The CDR3 spells CASSPPQGGPGELFF. The CDR3 DNA follows: TGTGCCAGCTCTCCCCCCCAAGGGGGCCCCGGGGAGCTGTTTTTT.

V and J are TRBV5-1 and TRBJ2-7; 10 nucleotides align to TRBD1. The CDR3 sequence is 15 residues long. CDR1 and CDR2 from the germline V gene are SGHRS and YFSETQ. With 4 bases clipped from V and 3 bases from J, the junction kept 7 bases outside the gene matches. As DNA, the CDR3 is TGCGCCAGCAGCCCCCAGGGACAGGGGTTCTACGAGCAGTACTTC. Amino acids: CASSPQGQGFYEQYF.

The rearrangement links TRBV23-1 to TRBJ2-3, with TRBD1 matching 7 bases. TRBV23-1 falls under the ORF class, with uncertain function. The CDR3 extends over 14 amino acids. With V trimmed by 2 bases and J by 3 bases, 2 bases remained unmatched. The CDR3: CASSQTTGTDTQYF. DNA for the CDR3: TGCGCCAGCAGTCAAACGACAGGGACAGATACGCAGTATTTT.

The chain couples TRBV21-1 to TRBJ1-2; the table's D gene call, TRBD1, was not cross checked with the DNA. TRBV21-1 is a listed pseudogene. There are 19 residues in the CDR3. CDR3 DNA: TGTGCCAGCAGCAAAGGTAAGGAGAAGTTTAACAGGGGATACTATGGCTACACCTTC. This sequence encodes CASSKGKEKFNRGYYGYTF.

The genes are TRBV7-3 and TRBJ1-1, with 9 bases lining up with TRBD1. This CDR3 is built from 15 residues. Germline loops: CDR1 SGHTA, CDR2 FQGTGA. Germline trimming cut 5 bases from V and 6 bases from J; bases unmatched to any gene: 10. CDR3 amino acids: CASSETGGRYAEAFF. For the CDR3, the DNA is TGTGCCAGCAGCGAGACAGGGGGTCGGTACGCTGAAGCTTTCTTT.

The rearrangement links TRBV7-2 to TRBJ2-1; 8 nucleotides line up with TRBD2. V was clipped by 5 bases and J by 0 bases; unmatched bases: 6. Germline CDR1 reads SGHTA; CDR2 reads FQGNSA. The CDR3 runs 16 residues. The CDR3 spells CASSPRGGSSYNEQFF. CDR3 bases: TGTGCCAGCAGCCCACGCGGGGGGAGCTCCTACAATGAGCAGTTCTTC.

In DNA form, the CDR3 reads TGTGCCAGCGGGACAGGGTCCTACAATGAGCAGTTCTTC. Translation: CASGTGSYNEQFF. The rearrangement uses TRBV28 and TRBJ2-1; 9 bases agree with TRBD1. CDR1 MDHEN and CDR2 SYDVKM come from the germline V gene. The CDR3 runs 13 residues. The J segment lost 1 base and the V segment lost 8 bases, leaving 0 bases of the junction unmatched.

The rearrangement uses TRBV7-3 and TRBJ1-1, with D possibly matching TRBD1 (6 bases). Trimming took off 5 bases at V and 4 bases at J, with 14 bases between the two ends. CDR3 length equals 14 residues. From germline, CDR1 is SGHTA and CDR2 FQGTGA. The CDR3 DNA is TGTGCCAGCAGCGCGAGGGGGGGAGCCACTGAAGCTTTCTTT. Amino acid sequence: CASSARGGATEAFF.

The chain has TRBV9 and TRBJ2-3, with 13 bases fitting TRBD2. The CDR3 extends over 17 amino acids. V shed 0 bases and J 0 bases; nucleotides not matched to a gene: 1. Germline V gives CDR1 SGDLS, CDR2 YYNGEE. The CDR3 DNA sequence: TGTGCCAGCAGCGTAGGACTAGCGGGGGGAAGCACAGATACGCAGTATTTT. It specifies CASSVGLAGGSTDTQYF.

This chain uses TRBV19 with TRBJ1-1; maybe TRBD1 (6 bases). The CDR3 covers 13 residues. Per the germline V gene, CDR1 is LNHDA and CDR2 is SQIVND (reference sequence). Trimming shortened V by 6 bases and J by 2 bases, and 10 bases separated the two germline ends. The CDR3 is CASRLGTNTEAFF. The CDR3 region has the DNA TGTGCCAGTAGATTGGGGACAAACACTGAAGCTTTCTTT.

This chain joins TRBV10-3 and TRBJ2-1; possible D gene TRBD2, 6 bases. The CDR3 spans 14 residues. Trimming stripped 8 bases from V and 12 bases from J, with 23 bases between. The germline V gene encodes CDR1 ENHRY and CDR2 SYGVKD. The CDR3 here is CAIRGGTDSQGQFF. CDR3 nucleotide sequence: TGTGCCATCCGAGGAGGGACTGATTCTCAGGGGCAGTTCTTC.